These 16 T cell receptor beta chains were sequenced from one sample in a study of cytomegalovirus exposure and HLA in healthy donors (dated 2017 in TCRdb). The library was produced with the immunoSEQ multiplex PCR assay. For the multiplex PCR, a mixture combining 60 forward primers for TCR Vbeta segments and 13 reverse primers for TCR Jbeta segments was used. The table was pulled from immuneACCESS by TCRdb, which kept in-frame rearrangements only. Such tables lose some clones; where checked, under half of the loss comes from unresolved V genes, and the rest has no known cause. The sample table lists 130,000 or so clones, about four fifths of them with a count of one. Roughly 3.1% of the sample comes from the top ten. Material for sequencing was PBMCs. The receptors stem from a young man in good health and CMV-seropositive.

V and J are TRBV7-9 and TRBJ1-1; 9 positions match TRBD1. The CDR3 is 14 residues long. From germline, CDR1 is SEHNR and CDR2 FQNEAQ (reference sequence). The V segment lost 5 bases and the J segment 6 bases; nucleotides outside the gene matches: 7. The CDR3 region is CASSPWTGESEAFF. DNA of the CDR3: TGTGCCAGCAGCCCATGGACAGGGGAGTCTGAAGCTTTCTTT.

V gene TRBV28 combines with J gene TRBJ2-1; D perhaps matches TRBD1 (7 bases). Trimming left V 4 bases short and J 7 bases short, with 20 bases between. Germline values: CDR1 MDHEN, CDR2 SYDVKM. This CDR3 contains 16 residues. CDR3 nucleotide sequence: TGTGCCAGCAGTTCCCCGGGCAGGGGGGCCCCAAATGAGCAGTTCTTC. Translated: CASSSPGRGAPNEQFF.

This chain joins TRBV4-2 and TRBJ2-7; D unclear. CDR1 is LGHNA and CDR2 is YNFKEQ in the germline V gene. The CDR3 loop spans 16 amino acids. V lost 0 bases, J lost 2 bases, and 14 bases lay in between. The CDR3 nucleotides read TGTGCCAGCAGCCAAGAGCGGCTCGACTCTCCCTACGAGCAGTACTTC. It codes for CASSQERLDSPYEQYF.

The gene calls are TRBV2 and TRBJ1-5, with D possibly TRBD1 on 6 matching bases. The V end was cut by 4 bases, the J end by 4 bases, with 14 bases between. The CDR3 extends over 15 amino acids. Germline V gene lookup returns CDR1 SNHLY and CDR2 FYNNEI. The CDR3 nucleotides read TGTGCCAGCAGTGGCAGGGGATTCGGTAATCAGCCCCAGCATTTT. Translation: CASSGRGFGNQPQHF.

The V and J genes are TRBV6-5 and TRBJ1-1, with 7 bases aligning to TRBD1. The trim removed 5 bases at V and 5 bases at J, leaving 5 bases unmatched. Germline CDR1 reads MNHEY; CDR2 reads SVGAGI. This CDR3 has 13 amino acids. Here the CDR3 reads CASSAPGGTEAFF. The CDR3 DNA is TGTGCCAGCAGTGCCCCAGGGGGAACTGAAGCTTTCTTT.

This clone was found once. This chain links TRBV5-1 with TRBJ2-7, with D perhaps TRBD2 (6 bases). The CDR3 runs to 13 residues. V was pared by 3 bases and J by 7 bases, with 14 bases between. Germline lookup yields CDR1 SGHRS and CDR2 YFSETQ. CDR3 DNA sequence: TGCGCCAGCAGCTACGGGAGCGCCCGGGAGCAGTACTTC. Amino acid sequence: CASSYGSAREQYF.

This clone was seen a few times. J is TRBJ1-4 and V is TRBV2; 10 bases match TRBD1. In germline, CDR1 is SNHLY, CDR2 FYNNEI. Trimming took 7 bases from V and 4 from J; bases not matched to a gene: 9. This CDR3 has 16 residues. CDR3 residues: CASTPRRTGGNEKLFF. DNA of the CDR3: TGTGCCAGCACCCCCCGGAGGACAGGGGGTAATGAAAAACTGTTTTTT.

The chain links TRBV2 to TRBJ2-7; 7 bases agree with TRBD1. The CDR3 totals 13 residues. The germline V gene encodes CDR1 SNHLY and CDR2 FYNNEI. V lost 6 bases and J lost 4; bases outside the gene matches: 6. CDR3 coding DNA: TGTGCCAGCAGACTCACAGGGGATTACGAGCAGTACTTC. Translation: CASRLTGDYEQYF.

CDR3 sequence: CASSLSTGGRFYEQYF. In DNA, the CDR3 is TGTGCCAGCAGCTTGTCAACGGGAGGGAGGTTCTACGAGCAGTACTTC. The rearrangement links TRBV5-4 to TRBJ2-7, with 8 bases fitting TRBD2. V trimming: 1 base; J trimming: 3 bases; junction bases outside the gene matches: 9. This CDR3 is 16 amino acids long. Germline CDR1 is SGHNT and CDR2 is YYREEE (reference sequence). The full variable domain, rest sourced from reference TRBV5-4 and TRBJ2-7, is ETGVTQSPTHLIKTRGQQVTLRCSSQSGHNTVSWYQQALGQGPQFIFQYYREEENGRGNFPPRFSGLQFPNYSSELNVNALELDDSALYLCASSLSTGGRFYEQYFGPGTRLTVT.

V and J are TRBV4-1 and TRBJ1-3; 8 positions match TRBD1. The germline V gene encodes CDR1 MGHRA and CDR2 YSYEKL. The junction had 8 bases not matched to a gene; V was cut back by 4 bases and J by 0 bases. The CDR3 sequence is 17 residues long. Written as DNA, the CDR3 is TGCGCCAGCAGCCCTTACGACAGGGGTCGCTCTGGAAACACCATATATTTT. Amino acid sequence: CASSPYDRGRSGNTIYF.

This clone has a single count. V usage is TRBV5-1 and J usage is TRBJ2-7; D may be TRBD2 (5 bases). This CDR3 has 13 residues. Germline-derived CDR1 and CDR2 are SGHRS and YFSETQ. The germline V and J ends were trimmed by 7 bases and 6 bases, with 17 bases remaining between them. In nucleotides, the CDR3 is TGCGCCAGCGGGCTTCGGGGTGAGGGCGAGCAGTACTTC. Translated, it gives CASGLRGEGEQYF.

The CDR3 DNA reads TGTGCCAGCAGTTCGACCGGACTAGCGGGAAGGAACGAGCAGTACTTC. It is translated as CASSSTGLAGRNEQYF. The chain combines TRBV28 with TRBJ2-7; 12 nucleotides align to TRBD2. This CDR3 is built from 16 residues. The V and J ends lost 4 bases and 5 bases, in that order; junction bases with no gene match: 9. From germline, CDR1 is MDHEN and CDR2 SYDVKM.

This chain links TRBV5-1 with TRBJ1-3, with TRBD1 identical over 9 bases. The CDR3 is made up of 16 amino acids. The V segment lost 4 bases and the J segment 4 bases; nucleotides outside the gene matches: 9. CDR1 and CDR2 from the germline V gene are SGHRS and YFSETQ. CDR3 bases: TGCGCCAGCAGCCTCTCAGGACAGGGGTTCGGAAACACCATATATTTT. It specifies CASSLSGQGFGNTIYF.

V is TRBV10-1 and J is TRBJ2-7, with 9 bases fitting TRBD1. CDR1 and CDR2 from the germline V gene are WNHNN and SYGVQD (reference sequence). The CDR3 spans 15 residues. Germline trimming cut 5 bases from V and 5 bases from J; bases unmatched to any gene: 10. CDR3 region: CASSSPGQGFNEQYF. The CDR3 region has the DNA TGCGCCAGCAGTTCGCCGGGACAGGGATTTAACGAGCAGTACTTC.

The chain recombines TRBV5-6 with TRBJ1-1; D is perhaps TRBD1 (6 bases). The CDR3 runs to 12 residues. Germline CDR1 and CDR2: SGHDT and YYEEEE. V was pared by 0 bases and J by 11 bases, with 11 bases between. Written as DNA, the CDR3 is TGTGCCAGCAGCTTGGTGGCAGGGGAGGCTTTCTTT. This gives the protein CASSLVAGEAFF.

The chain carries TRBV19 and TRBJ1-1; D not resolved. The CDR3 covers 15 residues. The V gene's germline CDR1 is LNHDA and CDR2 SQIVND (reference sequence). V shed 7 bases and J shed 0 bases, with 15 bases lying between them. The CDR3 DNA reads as TGTGCCAGTACCGATCTAGGAATGATGAACACTGAAGCTTTCTTT. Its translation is CASTDLGMMNTEAFF.